The 5 T cell receptor beta chains below all came from one sample that was sequenced in a study of T cells in Graves' hyperthyroidism and ophthalmopathy. The CDR3 regions of TCR beta were amplified from RNA transcripts. In the first-round RT-PCR of the TCR CDR3, the HTBI primer set was used. One entry per CDR3 protein results from TCRdb running MiXCR on the multiplex PCR reads. The sample lists over 250,000 distinct CDR3 sequences, less than 30% occurring once. The sequenced sample consisted of blood. These receptors all stem from a man in his forties or fifties with Graves' hyperthyroidism that later progressed to Graves' ophthalmopathy.

Ten or more counts support this clonotype. The chain employs TRBV7-3 and TRBJ1-1; D ambiguous. The germline V gene encodes CDR1 SGHTA and CDR2 FQGTGA. V was cut by 0 bases and J by 1 base, with 6 bases left in between. The CDR3 runs to 14 residues. DNA for the CDR3: TGTGCCAGCAGCTTAACAAGAAAGAACACTGAAGCTTTCTTT. Its translation is CASSLTRKNTEAFF.

This clonotype was seen ten or more times. This chain uses TRBV2 with TRBJ1-5; 8 bases are a match to TRBD1. Germline CDR1 and CDR2: SNHLY and FYNNEI. This CDR3 spans 15 amino acids. V was clipped by 6 bases and J by 5 bases; unmatched bases: 9. The CDR3 spells CASRPETGADQPQHF. The CDR3 coding sequence is TGTGCCAGCAGGCCCGAGACAGGGGCCGATCAGCCCCAGCATTTT.

This clonotype came up many times. The genes are TRBV20-1 and TRBJ1-6, with a possible D match to TRBD1 (6 bases). The CDR3 totals 16 residues. Germline CDR1 is DFQATT and CDR2 is SNEGSKA (reference sequence). V was cut by 0 bases and J by 10 bases, with 19 bases left in between. Written as DNA, the CDR3 is TGCAGTGCTAGAGATACTGGACAGATAGTGAGATCACCCCTCCACTTT. This translates into CSARDTGQIVRSPLHF.

The chain couples TRBV3-1 to TRBJ2-2; D may be TRBD2 (5 bases). The V end was cut by 4 bases, the J end by 4 bases, with 10 bases between. CDR1 is LGHDT, CDR2 YNNKEL, per germline (reference sequence). This CDR3 comprises 14 residues. CDR3 protein: CASSPGSATGELFF. The CDR3 DNA is TGTGCCAGCAGCCCTGGGAGCGCCACCGGGGAGCTGTTTTTT. The variable domain in full, completed from reference TRBV3-1 and TRBJ2-2, reads DTAVSQTPKYLVTQMGNDKSIKCEQNLGHDTMYWYKQDSKKFLKIMFSYNNKELIINETVPNRFSPKSPDKAHLNLHINSLELGDSAVYFCASSPGSATGELFFGEGSRLTVL.

This clonotype has at least ten counts. The chain combines TRBV11-1 with TRBJ1-1, with D possibly matching TRBD1 (5 bases). This CDR3 contains 18 residues. V was cut by 1 base and J by 0 bases, with 18 bases left in between. CDR1 SGHAT and CDR2 FQDESV come from the germline V gene (reference sequence). The CDR3 DNA reads as TGTGCCAGCAGCTTAGGGGGAACCCTGGGGGAGATGAACACTGAAGCTTTCTTT. Amino acids: CASSLGGTLGEMNTEAFF.